The clone carrying this T cell receptor beta chain was detected only once. The sample is drawn from a study of cytomegalovirus exposure and HLA in healthy donors. V was pared by 6 bases and J by 8 bases, with 22 bases between. The CDR3 spans 15 residues. CDR1 MNHEY and CDR2 SVGAGI come from the germline V gene. The PCR made use of 60 Vbeta and 13 Jbeta primers. Some clones are missing from TCRdb's copy, which holds only in-frame ones; the method was immunoSEQ multiplex PCR. Of around 44,000 clones listed, about nine tenths are singletons. The TCR sequence derives from a woman aged 40 to 49 in good health and CMV-seropositive. The chain combines TRBV6-5 with TRBJ1-2; D remains ambiguous. The sample consisted of PBMCs. CDR3 DNA: TGTGCCAGCAGGGGTTCAAGGCCACCAACGGGAGGCTACACCTTC. Its translation is CASRGSRPPTGGYTF.